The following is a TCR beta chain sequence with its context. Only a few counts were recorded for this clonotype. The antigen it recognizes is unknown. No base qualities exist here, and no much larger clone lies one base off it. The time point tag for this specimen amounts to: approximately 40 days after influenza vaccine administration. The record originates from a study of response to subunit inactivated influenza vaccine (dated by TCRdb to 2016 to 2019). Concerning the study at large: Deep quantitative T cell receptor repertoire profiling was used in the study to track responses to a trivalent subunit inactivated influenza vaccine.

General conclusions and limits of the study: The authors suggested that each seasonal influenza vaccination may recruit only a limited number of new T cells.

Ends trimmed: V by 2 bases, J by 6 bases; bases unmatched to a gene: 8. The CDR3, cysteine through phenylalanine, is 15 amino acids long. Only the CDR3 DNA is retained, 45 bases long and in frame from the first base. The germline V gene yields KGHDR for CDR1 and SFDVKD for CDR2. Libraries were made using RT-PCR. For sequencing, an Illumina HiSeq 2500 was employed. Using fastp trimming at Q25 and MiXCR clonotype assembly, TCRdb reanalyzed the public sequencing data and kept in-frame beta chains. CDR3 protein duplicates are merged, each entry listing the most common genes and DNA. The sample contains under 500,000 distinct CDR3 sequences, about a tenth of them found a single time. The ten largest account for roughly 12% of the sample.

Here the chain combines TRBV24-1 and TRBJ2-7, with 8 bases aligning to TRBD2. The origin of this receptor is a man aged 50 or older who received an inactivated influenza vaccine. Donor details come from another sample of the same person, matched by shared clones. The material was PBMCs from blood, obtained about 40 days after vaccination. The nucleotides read TGTGCCACCAGTGATTCGAGGACTAGCTCCCGCGAGCAGTACTTC. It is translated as CATSDSRTSSREQYF.